These 30 T cell receptor beta chains originate from one sample sequenced in a study of beta chain features in type 1 diabetes. The study reverse transcribed the entire isolated RNA, so it sequenced expressed TCRB transcripts. TCRdb's table, derived via immunoSEQ multiplex PCR, lists solely in-frame clones and lacks some. Here the sample spans hundreds of thousands of clones, over 11% being singletons. Study-level findings and limits: Shorter TCRB CDR3s, moderately but significantly so, marked every one of the four CD4+ subsets in Type 1 diabetes patients.

These receptors' targets are unknown. Sequencing used naive CD4+ T cells from blood. The receptors here all came from a man younger than 35 with type 1 diabetes.

This clone was seen a handful of times. This chain connects TRBV19 to TRBJ1-2; 7 nucleotides match TRBD1. CDR1 is LNHDA and CDR2 is SQIVND in the germline V gene (reference sequence). Germline trimming cut 9 bases from V and 7 bases from J; bases unmatched to any gene: 5. This CDR3 is built from 11 residues. The CDR3: CASKTGPGYTF. In DNA, the CDR3 is TGTGCCAGCAAGACAGGGCCTGGCTACACCTTC.

This clone has just a few counts. The chain has TRBV29-1 and TRBJ1-2; 12 positions agree with TRBD1. Germline lookup yields CDR1 SQVTM and CDR2 ANQGSEA. Germline trimming cut 7 bases from V and 7 bases from J; bases unmatched to any gene: 7. The CDR3 runs 13 residues. The CDR3 DNA is TGCAGCGCTAACCCGGGACAGGGGGCTGGCTACACCTTC. This sequence encodes CSANPGQGAGYTF.

The V and J genes are TRBV28 and TRBJ2-7; the D gene is possibly TRBD1 (6 bases). The CDR3 covers 12 residues. V dropped 5 bases and J dropped 6 bases, with 11 bases sitting between them. Per the germline V gene, CDR1 is MDHEN and CDR2 is SYDVKM. Here the CDR3 DNA reads TGTGCCAGCAGTGCACAGGGTTCCGAGCAGTACTTC. The encoded protein is CASSAQGSEQYF.

This chain uses TRBV7-2 with TRBJ2-3; 10 bases fit TRBD1. V was pared by 1 base and J by 3 bases, with 1 base of the junction left unmatched. Germline CDR1 SGHTA, CDR2 FQGNSA. This CDR3 is 15 amino acids long. CDR3 sequence: CASSLGGQGTDTQYF. The CDR3, as DNA: TGTGCCAGCAGCTTAGGGGGACAGGGGACAGATACGCAGTATTTT.

The chain couples TRBV7-9 to TRBJ2-3; 7 bases match TRBD1. The germline V gene encodes CDR1 SEHNR and CDR2 FQNEAQ (reference sequence). V was clipped by 6 bases and J by 4 bases; unmatched bases: 10. The CDR3 consists of 15 residues. The CDR3 loop reads CASSLQGSPPDTQYF. In DNA, the CDR3 is TGTGCCAGCAGTTTACAGGGGTCCCCGCCAGATACGCAGTATTTT.

CDR3 bases: TGTGCCAGCACTGCGAGGCAGCCCTATGGCTACACCTTC. Its translation: CASTARQPYGYTF. The gene calls are TRBV2 and TRBJ1-2; no firm D call. The ends were cut back, 7 bases at V and 4 bases at J, with 13 bases in the middle. The CDR3 is 13 amino acids. Germline lookup yields CDR1 SNHLY and CDR2 FYNNEI.

The rearrangement uses TRBV9 and TRBJ1-1, with a possible D match to TRBD1 (5 bases). Trimming shortened V by 5 bases and J by 0 bases, and 11 bases separated the two germline ends. CDR3 length equals 14 residues. Germline V gene lookup returns CDR1 SGDLS and CDR2 YYNGEE. The CDR3 region has the DNA TGTGCCAGCAGGGCAGGGTTCATGAACACTGAAGCTTTCTTT. Amino acid sequence: CASRAGFMNTEAFF.

The gene calls are TRBV7-2 and TRBJ2-3; D is unclear. CDR1 and CDR2 (germline): SGHTA, FQGNSA. With 7 bases removed from V and 8 bases from J, the gap between germline ends came to 13 bases. This CDR3 is 12 amino acids long. CDR3 bases: TGTGCCAGCACCCCCCGCACCCCTACGCAGTATTTT. This codes for CASTPRTPTQYF.

There are a few counts of this clone. J is TRBJ2-3 and V is TRBV4-1; D is perhaps TRBD1 (6 bases). This CDR3 region has 14 residues. Trimming stripped 11 bases from V and 0 bases from J, with 15 bases between. From germline, CDR1 is MGHRA and CDR2 YSYEKL. CDR3 sequence (DNA): TGCGCCTCACAGGGTACCCTAAGCACAGATACGCAGTATTTT. This gives the protein CASQGTLSTDTQYF.

The chain employs TRBV18 and TRBJ1-2; 10 bases are shared with TRBD1. The V gene's germline CDR1 is KGHSH and CDR2 LQKENI. This CDR3 has 14 amino acids. With 9 bases clipped from V and 8 bases from J, the junction kept 12 bases outside the gene matches. The chain's CDR3 is CASATGQGVRGYTF. The CDR3, as DNA: TGTGCCAGTGCGACCGGACAGGGGGTGAGAGGCTACACCTTC. Complete variable domain (other parts from reference TRBV18 and TRBJ1-2): NAGVMQNPRHLVRRRGQEARLRCSPMKGHSHVYWYRQLPEEGLKFMVYLQKENIIDESGMPKERFSAEFPKEGPSILRIQQVVRGDSAAYFCASATGQGVRGYTFGSGTRLTVV.

V gene TRBV5-1 combines with J gene TRBJ2-3, with 8 bases that match TRBD1. CDR3 size: 16 residues. Trimming took 2 bases from V and 1 from J; bases not matched to a gene: 6. CDR1 is SGHRS and CDR2 is YFSETQ in the germline V gene. The CDR3 nucleotides read TGCGCCAGCAGCTTCGGACAGGGTATGGGCACAGATACGCAGTATTTT. Its protein product is CASSFGQGMGTDTQYF.

This clone was counted only a few times. V gene TRBV11-1 combines with J gene TRBJ2-1, with D possibly TRBD2 on 6 matching bases. Germline CDR1 and CDR2: SGHAT and FQDESV (reference sequence). This CDR3 contains 15 residues. Between the trimmed V and J ends, which lost 1 base and 3 bases, there was a span of 10 bases. CDR3 amino acids: CASSLGGVLYNEQFF. The DNA of the CDR3 is TGTGCCAGCAGCTTAGGGGGGGTCCTCTACAATGAGCAGTTCTTC.

The chain recombines TRBV7-9 with TRBJ2-5, with D tentatively TRBD1 (5 bases). Germline loops: CDR1 SEHNR, CDR2 FQNEAQ (reference sequence). V was cut by 1 base and J by 1 base, with 13 bases left in between. The CDR3 consists of 16 residues. DNA for the CDR3: TGTGCCAGCAGCTTAGACGGATTAGGGGTCCAAGAGACCCAGTACTTC. Protein sequence: CASSLDGLGVQETQYF. The variable domain in full, completed from reference TRBV7-9 and TRBJ2-5, reads DTGVSQNPRHKITKRGQNVTFRCDPISEHNRLYWYRQTLGQGPEFLTYFQNEAQLEKSRLLSDRFSAERPKGSFSTLEIQRTEQGDSAMYLCASSLDGLGVQETQYFGPGTRLLVL.

The genes are TRBV6-7 and TRBJ2-5, with D perhaps given as TRBD1 or TRBD2 (5 bases each). TRBV6-7 counts as an open reading frame of uncertain function. V lost 6 bases, J lost 3 bases, and 14 bases lay in between. The CDR3 has 14 residues. The CDR3 region is CASSRDLGEETQYF. The CDR3 bases are TGTGCCAGCAGCCGGGACCTAGGAGAAGAGACCCAGTACTTC.

The chain has TRBV7-9 and TRBJ1-2; no clear D gene. The germline V gene encodes CDR1 SEHNR and CDR2 FQNEAQ (reference sequence). V was clipped by 1 base and J by 8 bases, with 11 bases between them. The CDR3 runs 13 residues. This CDR3 reads CASSLEPTGGYTF. The CDR3 coding sequence is TGTGCCAGCAGCTTAGAACCCACGGGCGGCTACACCTTC.

This sequence joins TRBV6-5 and TRBJ2-7; a weak D match, TRBD1 (7 bases). Germline V gives CDR1 MNHEY, CDR2 SVGAGI. Between the trimmed V and J ends, which lost 0 bases and 4 bases, there was a span of 16 bases. This CDR3 is built from 16 residues. The CDR3, as DNA: TGTGCCAGCAGTTACTCGAGGGCAGGGGGGTATTACGAGCAGTACTTC. This gives the protein CASSYSRAGGYYEQYF.

This clone has only a few counts. The chain links TRBV7-2 to TRBJ2-7, with D perhaps given as TRBD1 or TRBD2 (5 bases each). The CDR3 is 15 residues long. The V and J ends lost 1 base and 1 base respectively, with 11 bases between them. From germline, CDR1 is SGHTA and CDR2 FQGNSA. CDR3 in DNA: TGTGCCAGCAGCTTAGGCTGGGGACCGTCCTACGAGCAGTACTTC. Its protein is CASSLGWGPSYEQYF.

The chain uses TRBV6-5 and TRBJ1-2; D is unclear. This CDR3 region has 15 residues. Trimming removed 0 bases at V and 0 bases at J, with 8 bases between. Germline lookup yields CDR1 MNHEY and CDR2 SVGAGI. As DNA, the CDR3 is TGTGCCAGCAGTTACTCGGCAGTCTCTAACTATGGCTACACCTTC. Translated, it gives CASSYSAVSNYGYTF.

The chain has TRBV27 and TRBJ2-7, with 14 positions matching TRBD2. This CDR3 comprises 15 residues. Germline loops: CDR1 MNHEY, CDR2 SMNVEV (reference sequence). Losses at the gene ends were 6 bases for V and 4 bases for J; bases not matched to a gene: 5. This chain's CDR3 is CASSPWTSGRYEQYF. In DNA, the CDR3 is TGTGCCAGCAGCCCTTGGACTAGCGGGAGGTACGAGCAGTACTTC.

This clone was picked up a small number of times. This chain uses TRBV29-1 with TRBJ2-1; 9 nucleotides match TRBD2. The CDR3 covers 14 residues. The germline gives CDR1 SQVTM, CDR2 ANQGSEA. Trimming cost V 5 bases and J 8 bases; bases outside gene matches: 10. CDR3 protein: CSVFGGGAGYEQFF. The CDR3 DNA reads as TGCAGCGTTTTCGGCGGGGGGGCAGGCTATGAGCAGTTCTTC.

V is TRBV4-1 and J is TRBJ2-1; TRBD2 aligns across 11 bases. Germline V gives CDR1 MGHRA, CDR2 YSYEKL. The CDR3 covers 16 residues. The V gene end was trimmed by 0 bases and the J gene end by 2 bases; junction bases not matched to a gene: 0. CDR3 nucleotides: TGCGCCAGCAGCCAAGAGGGACTAGCGGCCTACAATGAGCAGTTCTTC. Its translation is CASSQEGLAAYNEQFF.

In DNA, the CDR3 is TGTGCCAGCAGCTCCCAATATACCGGGGAGCTGTTTTTT. Its protein product is CASSSQYTGELFF. The rearrangement joins TRBV11-2 to TRBJ2-2; D remains ambiguous. This CDR3 is 13 amino acids long. Trimming took off 4 bases at V and 5 bases at J, with 8 bases between the two ends. The V gene's germline CDR1 is SGHAT and CDR2 FQNNGV.

This sequence joins TRBV30 and TRBJ2-1, with TRBD2 as a possible D gene (7 bases). This CDR3 contains 13 residues. CDR1 is GTSNPN, CDR2 SVGIG, per germline (reference sequence). Trimming pared 5 bases from V and 7 bases from J, leaving 15 bases between. The CDR3 reads CAWAGAFVNEQFF. The CDR3 bases are TGTGCCTGGGCGGGGGCTTTCGTGAATGAGCAGTTCTTC.

This chain uses TRBV15 with TRBJ2-1, with 9 bases matching TRBD1. V was clipped by 1 base and J by 7 bases; unmatched bases: 17. Germline CDR1 LNHNV, CDR2 YYDKDF (reference sequence). The CDR3 runs 19 residues. The CDR3 DNA is TGTGCCACCAGCAGAGCGACGTCAAGACCGGGACAGGGTGTTAATGAGCAGTTCTTC. Translating gives CATSRATSRPGQGVNEQFF.

The V call is TRBV30, the J call TRBJ2-1; no clear D. Germline V CDR1 and CDR2: GTSNPN, SVGIG (reference sequence). This CDR3 has 13 amino acids. Trimming stripped 3 bases from V and 6 bases from J, with 12 bases between. The CDR3 DNA sequence: TGTGCCTGGAGCCTCGGGTGGGTCAATGAGCAGTTCTTC. Its protein is CAWSLGWVNEQFF.

A few counts support this clone. The chain couples TRBV9 to TRBJ1-2; D unclear. In germline, CDR1 is SGDLS, CDR2 YYNGEE. The ends were cut back, 1 base at V and 5 bases at J, with 6 bases in the middle. CDR3 length equals 12 residues. This CDR3 is CASSVSGYGYTF. CDR3 nucleotide sequence: TGTGCCAGCAGCGTAAGCGGGTATGGCTACACCTTC.

This clone has only a few counts. The chain joins TRBV7-2 to TRBJ2-3, with 11 bases fitting TRBD2. The CDR3 is 16 amino acids. The V and J ends lost 1 base and 2 bases, in that order; junction bases with no gene match: 2. Per germline, CDR1 SGHTA and CDR2 FQGNSA. CDR3 amino acids: CASSLVSGGATDTQYF. The CDR3 DNA is TGTGCCAGCAGCTTAGTTAGCGGGGGGGCCACAGATACGCAGTATTTT.

V is TRBV30 and J is TRBJ1-6; unclear D gene. Trimming removed 0 bases at V and 7 bases at J, with 10 bases between. The V gene's germline CDR1 is GTSNPN and CDR2 SVGIG (reference sequence). The CDR3 totals 14 residues. This chain's CDR3 is CAWSVGIWNSPLHF. CDR3 bases: TGTGCCTGGAGTGTTGGGATATGGAATTCACCCCTCCACTTT. The full variable domain, rest sourced from reference TRBV30 and TRBJ1-6, is SQTIHQWPATLVQPVGSPLSLECTVEGTSNPNLYWYRQAAGRGLQLLFYSVGIGQISSEVPQNLSASRPQDRQFILSSKKLLLSDSGFYLCAWSVGIWNSPLHFGNGTRLTVT.

This clone has a handful of counts. CDR3 protein: CATSRPNYGYTF. DNA for the CDR3: TGTGCCACCAGCAGACCTAACTATGGCTACACCTTC. V is TRBV15 and J is TRBJ1-2; D gene ambiguous. Germline V gives CDR1 LNHNV, CDR2 YYDKDF (reference sequence). With 2 bases removed from V and 0 bases from J, the gap between germline ends came to 1 base. The CDR3 is 12 amino acids. Looking up the rest from reference TRBV15 and TRBJ1-2 gives the full variable domain: DAMVIQNPRYQVTQFGKPVTLSCSQTLNHNVMYWYQQKSSQAPKLLFHYYDKDFNNEADTPDNFQSRRPNTSFCFLDIRSPGLGDTAMYLCATSRPNYGYTFGSGTRLTVV.

This clone showed up just a few times. This chain connects TRBV23-1 to TRBJ2-2; a weak D match, TRBD1 (6 bases). TRBV23-1 carries the ORF label, with uncertain function. This CDR3 has 16 amino acids. V dropped 2 bases and J dropped 0 bases, with 10 bases sitting between them. The CDR3 region is CASSQPGDPNTGELFF. CDR3 coding DNA: TGCGCCAGCAGTCAACCAGGGGACCCGAACACCGGGGAGCTGTTTTTT.